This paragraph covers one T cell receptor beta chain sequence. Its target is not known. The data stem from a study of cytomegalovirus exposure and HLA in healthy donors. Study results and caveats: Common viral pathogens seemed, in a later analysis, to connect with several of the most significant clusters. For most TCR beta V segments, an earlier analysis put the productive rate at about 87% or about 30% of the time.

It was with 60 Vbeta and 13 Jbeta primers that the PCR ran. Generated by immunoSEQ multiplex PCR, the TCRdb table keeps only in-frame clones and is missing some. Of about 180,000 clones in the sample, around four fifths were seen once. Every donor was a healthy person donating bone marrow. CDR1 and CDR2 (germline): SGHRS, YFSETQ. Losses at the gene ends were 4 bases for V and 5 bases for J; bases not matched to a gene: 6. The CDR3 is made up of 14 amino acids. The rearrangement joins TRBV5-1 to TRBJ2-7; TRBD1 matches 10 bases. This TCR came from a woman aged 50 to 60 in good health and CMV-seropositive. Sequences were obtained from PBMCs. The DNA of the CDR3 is TGCGCCAGCAGCCCATGGACAGGGGGGAACGAGCAGTACTTC. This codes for CASSPWTGGNEQYF.